The 9 T cell receptor beta chains in this list originate from one sample, sequenced in a study of patients and donors after allogeneic stem cell transplantation. TCRdb independently ran MiXCR on the RT-PCR reads; one entry per CDR3 protein. This repertoire shows hundreds of thousands of distinct CDR3 sequences, 16% found once; its top ten account for around 6.8%. Sequencing was done on a sample of blood, either unsorted or a sorted T cell fraction (not recorded which). These receptors were obtained from a human donor who was either an allogeneic HSCT recipient or a stem cell or donor lymphocyte infusion donor (not recorded which). It is not recorded whose cells these are; they may come from a transplant donor.

This clonotype was seen only a few times. The chain links TRBV18 to TRBJ1-5; no firm D call. The length of the CDR3 is 16 residues. Per the germline V gene, CDR1 is KGHSH and CDR2 is LQKENI. V dropped 2 bases and J dropped 0 bases, with 11 bases sitting between them. CDR3 sequence reads: CASSPGPPYSNQPQHF. Here the CDR3 DNA reads TGTGCCAGCTCACCAGGGCCCCCTTATAGCAATCAGCCCCAGCATTTT.

J is TRBJ2-1 and V is TRBV3-1; 12 nucleotides agree with TRBD2. The germline gives CDR1 LGHDT, CDR2 YNNKEL (reference sequence). Trimming cost V 0 bases and J 8 bases; bases outside gene matches: 2. This CDR3 has 15 residues. CDR3 amino acids: CASSQESSGGDEQFF. The CDR3 coding sequence is TGTGCCAGCAGCCAAGAGTCTAGCGGGGGGGATGAGCAGTTCTTC.

CDR3 in amino acids: CASSAGLLQETQYF. CDR3 in DNA: TGCGCCAGCAGCGCGGGACTTCTACAAGAGACCCAGTACTTC. V gene TRBV5-1 combines with J gene TRBJ2-5, with a weak D call TRBD2 (6 bases). V lost 4 bases, J lost 2 bases, and 12 bases lay in between. The CDR3 extends over 14 amino acids. Germline assignment: CDR1 SGHRS and CDR2 YFSETQ.

V gene TRBV21-1 combines with J gene TRBJ2-5; TRBD1, the D gene given by the table, was not confirmed from the DNA. TRBV21-1 is a pseudogene segment. This CDR3 spans 15 amino acids. The CDR3 nucleotides are TGTGCCAGCAGCAAAGAAAACGGACAGCTTACGGCCCAGTACTTC. Translated, it gives CASSKENGQLTAQYF.

This clonotype was picked up a small number of times. The chain recombines TRBV6-1 with TRBJ1-3; D call uncertain. CDR1 and CDR2 (germline): MNHNS, SASEGT. The CDR3 loop spans 15 amino acids. Trimming stripped 1 base from V and 3 bases from J, with 10 bases between. The CDR3 loop reads CASSEGPGGGNTIYF. The CDR3 region has the DNA TGTGCCAGCAGTGAAGGCCCGGGAGGTGGAAACACCATATATTTT.

The genes are TRBV4-1 and TRBJ2-3; TRBD2 agrees at 7 bases. The V and J ends lost 1 base and 0 bases, in that order; junction bases with no gene match: 4. CDR1 MGHRA and CDR2 YSYEKL come from the germline V gene. The length of the CDR3 is 16 residues. The CDR3 protein is CASSQAILASTDTQYF. In DNA, the CDR3 is TGCGCCAGCAGCCAAGCGATACTAGCGAGCACAGATACGCAGTATTTT.

This clonotype was counted ten times or more. The chain uses TRBV4-2 and TRBJ2-3; 9 nucleotides align to TRBD2. Germline values: CDR1 LGHNA, CDR2 YNFKEQ. Trimming removed 0 bases from V and 6 bases from J; junction bases left unmatched: 10. The CDR3 totals 17 residues. In DNA, the CDR3 is TGTGCCAGCAGCCAAGATGTGGCGGGGGGGCTTGGGGATACGCAGTATTTT. Translation: CASSQDVAGGLGDTQYF.

The chain has TRBV5-6 and TRBJ1-2, with D tentatively TRBD1 (5 bases). Germline values: CDR1 SGHDT, CDR2 YYEEEE. Trimming removed 0 bases from V and 0 bases from J, with 9 bases in between. CDR3 length: 15 amino acids. The DNA for the CDR3 is TGTGCCAGCAGCTTGGAGGGGTTGGCTAACTATGGCTACACCTTC. Its translation: CASSLEGLANYGYTF.

In DNA form, the CDR3 reads TGTGCCAGCACCCCCCTGAGGCGGGAGGGCAGGACCGGGGAGCTGTTTTTT. It specifies CASTPLRREGRTGELFF. The chain joins TRBV12-3 or TRBV12-4 to TRBJ2-2; 9 bases are shared with TRBD2. The V segment lost 7 bases and the J segment 5 bases; nucleotides outside the gene matches: 14. The CDR3 sequence is 17 residues long.